This T cell receptor (beta chain) was obtained from a study of T-cell memory formation after mild COVID-19. Study-level points and caveats: The study detected some responding clones in pre-infection memory, suggesting cross-reactive memory joined.

This clonotype was detected a few times. No antigen is known for it. The germline V gene has CDR1 SQVTM and CDR2 ANQGSEA. V lost 6 bases and J 5 bases, leaving 13 bases between the germline ends. This CDR3 comprises 12 residues. Using its own MiXCR run on the 5' RACE reads, TCRdb lists one record per CDR3 protein. The data contain 540,000 or so distinct CDR3 sequences, roughly 20% of them singletons. The sequenced sample was PBMCs or a T cell subset sorted from them (not recorded which). The TCR comes from an adult woman who had mild COVID-19 (a few samples of this study predate the infection). Cell type and time point are not known. V is TRBV29-1 and J is TRBJ1-1, with unresolved D. CDR3 residues: CSVDGVGTEAFF. In DNA, the CDR3 is TGCAGCGTGGACGGCGTGGGGACTGAAGCTTTCTTT.